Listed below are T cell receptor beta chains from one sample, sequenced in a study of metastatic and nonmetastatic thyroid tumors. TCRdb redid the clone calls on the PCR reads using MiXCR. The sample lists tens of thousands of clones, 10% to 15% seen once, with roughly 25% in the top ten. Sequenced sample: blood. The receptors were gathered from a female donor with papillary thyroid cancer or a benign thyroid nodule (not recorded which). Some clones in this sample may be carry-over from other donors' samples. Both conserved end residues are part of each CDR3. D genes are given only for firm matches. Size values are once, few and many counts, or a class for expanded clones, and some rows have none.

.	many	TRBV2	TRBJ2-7	CASSWDTYEQYF
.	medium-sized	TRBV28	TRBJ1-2	CASSPSGDYGYTF
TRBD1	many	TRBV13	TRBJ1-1	CASSMWTGDTEAFF
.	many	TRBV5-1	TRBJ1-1	CASSQGYNTEAFF
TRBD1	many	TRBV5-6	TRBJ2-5	CASSYWTGVETQYF
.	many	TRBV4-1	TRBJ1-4	CASSQGNGNDEKLFF
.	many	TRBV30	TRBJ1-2	CAWSGPRGSLSGYTF
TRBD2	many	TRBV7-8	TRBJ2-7	CASSSPGLVLTYEQYF
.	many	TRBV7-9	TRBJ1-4	CASSLGGALANEKLFF
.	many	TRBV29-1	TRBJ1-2	CSAVAQGYTF
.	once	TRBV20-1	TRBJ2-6	CSALTANVLTF
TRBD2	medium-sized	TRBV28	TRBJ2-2	CASRPSALAGSNTGELFF
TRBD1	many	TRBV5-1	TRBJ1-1	CASSAPQGGRGEAFF
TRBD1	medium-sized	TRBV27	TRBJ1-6	CASGRDSYSPLHF
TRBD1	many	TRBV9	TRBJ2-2	CASSVRDRAGTGELFF
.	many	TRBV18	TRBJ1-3	CASSPSGVISGNTIYF
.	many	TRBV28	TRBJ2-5	CASSLLHSKETQYF
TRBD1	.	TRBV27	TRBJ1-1	CASRSSGQGNTEAFF
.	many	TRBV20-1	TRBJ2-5	CSADSGGGETQYF
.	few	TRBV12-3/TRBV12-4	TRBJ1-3	CASSSDSSGNTIYF
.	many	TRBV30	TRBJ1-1	CAWSAGVNTEAFF
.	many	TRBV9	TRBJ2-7	CASSVGDKPYEQYF
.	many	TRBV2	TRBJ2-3	CASKGRSTDTQYF
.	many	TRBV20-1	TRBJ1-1	CSAIRVNTEAFF
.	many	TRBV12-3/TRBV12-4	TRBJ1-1	CATGGQSNTEAFF
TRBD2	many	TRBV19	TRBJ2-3	CASRSRLAGGPDTQYF
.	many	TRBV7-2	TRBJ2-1	CASSLNRPNEQFF
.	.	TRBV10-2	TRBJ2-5	CASSEFLGEETQYF
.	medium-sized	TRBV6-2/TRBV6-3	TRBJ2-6	CASGSTSGANVLTF
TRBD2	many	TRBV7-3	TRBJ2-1	CASSLLAGPHNEQFF
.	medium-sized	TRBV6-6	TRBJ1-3	CASSYDSYGNTIYF
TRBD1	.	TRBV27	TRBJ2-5	CASSSRDRDGDHFF
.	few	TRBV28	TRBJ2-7	CASSSPCGANSYEQYF
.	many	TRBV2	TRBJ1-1	CASSGGWVGTEAFF
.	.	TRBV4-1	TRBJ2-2	CASSQVWKLNTGELFF
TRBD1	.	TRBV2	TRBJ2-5	CASREGQAQETQYF
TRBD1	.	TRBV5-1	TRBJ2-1	CASRDGTGVFF
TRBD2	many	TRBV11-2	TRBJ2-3	CASSLTLAGGFTDTQYF
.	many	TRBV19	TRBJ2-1	CASSIGTGKMNEQFF
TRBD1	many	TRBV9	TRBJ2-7	CASSTRTGLEQYF
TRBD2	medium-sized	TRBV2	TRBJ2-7	CASRATSGGSYEQYF
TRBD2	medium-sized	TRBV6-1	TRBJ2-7	CASSESAGVFNEQYF
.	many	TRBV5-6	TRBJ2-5	CASSSLSGTRETQYF
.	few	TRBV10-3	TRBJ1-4	CAISAEGCEKLFF
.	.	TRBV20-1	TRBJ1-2	CSASRGYGYTF
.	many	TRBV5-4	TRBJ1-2	CASSLRQFYGYTF
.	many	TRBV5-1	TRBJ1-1	CASSLDTRGTAEAFF